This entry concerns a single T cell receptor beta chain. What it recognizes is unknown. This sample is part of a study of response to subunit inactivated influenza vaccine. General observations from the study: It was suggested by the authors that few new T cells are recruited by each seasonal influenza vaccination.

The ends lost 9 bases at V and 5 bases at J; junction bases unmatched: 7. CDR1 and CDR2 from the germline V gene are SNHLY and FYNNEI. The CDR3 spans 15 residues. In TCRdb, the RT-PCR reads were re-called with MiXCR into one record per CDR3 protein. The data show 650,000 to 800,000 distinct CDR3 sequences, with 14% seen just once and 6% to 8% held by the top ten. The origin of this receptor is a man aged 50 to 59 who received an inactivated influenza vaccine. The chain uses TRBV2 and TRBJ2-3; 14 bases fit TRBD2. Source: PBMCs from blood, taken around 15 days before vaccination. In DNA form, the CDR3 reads TGTGCCAGTCGACTAGCGGGGGGGCTTAAAGATACGCAGTATTTT. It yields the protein CASRLAGGLKDTQYF.